This T cell receptor (beta chain) was sequenced for a study of CD8+ T cells in alopecia areata. Study overall: The authors scored treated patients' severity by affected scalp percentage. Overall study results and limits: Treatment with tofacitinib significantly lowered scalp clonality and reduced expanded CD8+ clones among the top 100. Persistence during tofacitinib was seen for many expanded lesional clones in scalp and blood.

CDR1 is MDHEN, CDR2 SYDVKM, per germline. The V and J ends lost 6 bases and 0 bases, in that order; junction bases with no gene match: 7. The CDR3 is 15 amino acids. As to treatment: oral pan-JAK inhibitor, 5-10 mg twice daily. Extraction of RNA preceded its reverse transcription into cDNA, which served as the sequencing template. TCRdb keeps only in-frame clones here, not all; method: immunoSEQ multiplex PCR. The sample records 95,000 to 100,000 clones, 55% to 75% being singletons. On this clone: The antigen remains undetermined.

This chain joins TRBV28 and TRBJ2-7; 8 positions agree with TRBD1. This clonotype was obtained from a human donor with alopecia areata. Source: CD8+ T cells sorted from blood, taken at week 56, from a patient treated with tofacitinib. CDR3 amino acids: CASSQDRGGSYEQYF. The DNA for the CDR3 is TGTGCCAGCAGCCAAGACAGGGGAGGCTCCTACGAGCAGTACTTC.